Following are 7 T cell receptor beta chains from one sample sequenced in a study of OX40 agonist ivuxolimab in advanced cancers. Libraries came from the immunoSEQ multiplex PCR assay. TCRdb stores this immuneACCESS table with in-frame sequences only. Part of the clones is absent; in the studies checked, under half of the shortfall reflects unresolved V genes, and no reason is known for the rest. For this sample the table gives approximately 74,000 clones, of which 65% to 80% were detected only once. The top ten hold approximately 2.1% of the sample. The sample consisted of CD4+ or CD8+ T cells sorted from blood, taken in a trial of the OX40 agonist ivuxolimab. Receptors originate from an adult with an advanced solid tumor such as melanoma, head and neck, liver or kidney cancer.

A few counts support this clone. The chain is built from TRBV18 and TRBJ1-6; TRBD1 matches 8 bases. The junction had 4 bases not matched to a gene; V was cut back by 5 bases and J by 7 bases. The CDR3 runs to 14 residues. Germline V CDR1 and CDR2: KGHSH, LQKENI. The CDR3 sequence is CASSSQGANSPLHF. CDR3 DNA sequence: TGTGCCAGCTCATCTCAGGGGGCGAATTCACCCCTCCACTTT.

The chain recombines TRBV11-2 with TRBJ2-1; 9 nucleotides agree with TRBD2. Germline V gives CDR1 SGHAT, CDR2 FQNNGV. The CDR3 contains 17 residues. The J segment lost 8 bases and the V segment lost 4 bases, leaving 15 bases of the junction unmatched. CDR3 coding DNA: TGTGCCAGCAGCTACCCCTCAAAGCGGGGGGTAGGGGATGAGCAGTTCTTC. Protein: CASSYPSKRGVGDEQFF.

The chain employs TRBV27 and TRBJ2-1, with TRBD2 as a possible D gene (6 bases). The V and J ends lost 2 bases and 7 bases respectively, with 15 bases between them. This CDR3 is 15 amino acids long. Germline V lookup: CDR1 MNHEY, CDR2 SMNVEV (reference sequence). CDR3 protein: CASSLRFGGRNEQFF. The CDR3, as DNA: TGTGCCAGCAGTTTACGGTTCGGAGGGCGTAATGAGCAGTTCTTC.

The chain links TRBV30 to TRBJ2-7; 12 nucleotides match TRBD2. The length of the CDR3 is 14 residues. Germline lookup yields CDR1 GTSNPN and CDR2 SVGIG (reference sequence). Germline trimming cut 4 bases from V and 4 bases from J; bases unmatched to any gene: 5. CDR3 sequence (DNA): TGTGCCTGGACCAACGGACTAGCGGGATACGAGCAGTACTTC. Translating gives CAWTNGLAGYEQYF.

The CDR3 DNA is TGTGCCCCAGGGGCTAGGACAGGGTCCTCAGAGACCCAGTACTTC. Translating gives CAPGARTGSSETQYF. This chain uses TRBV15 with TRBJ2-5; 8 bases align to TRBD1. The CDR3 has 15 residues. With 11 bases clipped from V and 4 bases from J, the junction kept 15 bases outside the gene matches. In germline, CDR1 is LNHNV, CDR2 YYDKDF (reference sequence).

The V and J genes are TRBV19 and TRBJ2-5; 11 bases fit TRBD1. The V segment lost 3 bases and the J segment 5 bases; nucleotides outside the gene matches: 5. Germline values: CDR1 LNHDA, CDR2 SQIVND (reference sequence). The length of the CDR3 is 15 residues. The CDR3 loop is CASSIGQGARETQYF. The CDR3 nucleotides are TGTGCCAGTAGTATCGGACAGGGGGCCAGGGAGACCCAGTACTTC.

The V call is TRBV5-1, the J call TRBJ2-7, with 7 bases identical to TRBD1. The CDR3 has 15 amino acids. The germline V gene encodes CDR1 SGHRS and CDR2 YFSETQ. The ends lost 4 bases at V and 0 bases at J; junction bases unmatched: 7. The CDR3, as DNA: TGCGCCAGCAGCGCCCGACAGGGCACCTCCTACGAGCAGTACTTC. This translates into CASSARQGTSYEQYF.